Listed here are 24 T cell receptor beta chains from one sample, sequenced in a study of beta chain features in type 1 diabetes. Since all of the isolated RNA was reverse transcribed, expressed TCRB transcripts were what got sequenced. Generated by immunoSEQ multiplex PCR, the TCRdb table keeps only in-frame clones and is missing some. The sample comprises 120,000 to 150,000 clones, about 9.4% of which are singletons, and roughly 1.4% rests with the top ten. Sequenced input: naive CD4+ T cells from blood. The receptors were sampled from a man between 18 and 29 years old in good health.

The chain joins TRBV9 to TRBJ1-3, with 9 bases lining up with TRBD1. V shed 2 bases, J shed 4 bases, and the junction held 1 base outside the gene matches. This CDR3 is 14 amino acids long. Germline CDR1 is SGDLS and CDR2 is YYNGEE. This CDR3 is CASSVGTGGNTIYF. The CDR3 nucleotides read TGTGCCAGCAGCGTCGGGACAGGGGGAAACACCATATATTTT.

The chain carries TRBV7-8 and TRBJ2-7, with 8 positions matching TRBD1. CDR3 size: 13 residues. The ends lost 3 bases at V and 3 bases at J; junction bases unmatched: 1. Germline loops: CDR1 SGHVS, CDR2 FQNEAQ. CDR3 sequence reads: CASSLDRVYEQYF. DNA of the CDR3: TGTGCCAGCAGCTTGGACAGGGTCTACGAGCAGTACTTC.

This clone was seen a few times. The chain carries TRBV10-3 and TRBJ1-1; 7 bases map to TRBD1. CDR3 length equals 14 residues. Trimming cost V 6 bases and J 1 base; bases outside gene matches: 5. Germline CDR1 reads ENHRY; CDR2 reads SYGVKD. The CDR3 here is CAIRVTGTNTEAFF. As DNA, the CDR3 is TGTGCCATCAGGGTGACAGGGACGAACACTGAAGCTTTCTTT.

This clone was observed at least ten times. The chain uses TRBV7-2 and TRBJ2-5; TRBD1 aligns across 10 bases. The V segment lost 4 bases and the J segment 5 bases; nucleotides outside the gene matches: 10. This CDR3 spans 16 amino acids. The V gene's germline CDR1 is SGHTA and CDR2 FQGNSA. The CDR3 sequence: CASSSGGTGDGETQYF. The CDR3, as DNA: TGTGCCAGCAGCTCAGGAGGGACAGGGGATGGCGAGACCCAGTACTTC. Full variable domain (rest looked up from reference TRBV7-2 and TRBJ2-5): GAGVSQSPSNKVTEKGKDVELRCDPISGHTALYWYRQSLGQGLEFLIYFQGNSAPDKSGLPSDRFSAERTGGSVSTLTIQRTQQEDSAVYLCASSSGGTGDGETQYFGPGTRLLVL.

The rearrangement links TRBV18 to TRBJ2-7; the match to TRBD1 covers 11 bases. The germline CDR1 and CDR2 sequences are KGHSH and LQKENI. V dropped 3 bases and J dropped 6; count of bases not matched to a gene: 4. CDR3 length: 14 amino acids. The CDR3 region is CASSPPGTGGEQYF. In DNA form, the CDR3 reads TGTGCCAGCTCACCCCCCGGGACAGGGGGCGAGCAGTACTTC.

V is TRBV5-1 and J is TRBJ2-3; D is unresolved. This CDR3 contains 12 residues. Germline V CDR1 and CDR2: SGHRS, YFSETQ. The V gene lost 3 bases and the J gene lost 3 bases, with 5 bases spanning the gap. In DNA form, the CDR3 reads TGCGCCAGCAGCTCAAATACAGATACGCAGTATTTT. The encoded protein is CASSSNTDTQYF.

There are many counts of this clone. The CDR3 coding sequence is TGCGCCAGCAGCTTGGCGTGGGGGGATGAGCAGTTCTTC. It translates to CASSLAWGDEQFF. The chain joins TRBV5-1 to TRBJ2-1; D possibly corresponds to TRBD2 (6 bases). V gave up 0 bases and J gave up 8 bases, with 9 bases separating them. CDR3 length: 13 residues. Germline CDR1 reads SGHRS; CDR2 reads YFSETQ.

The J gene is TRBJ2-3, the V gene TRBV12-5, with TRBD1 matching 7 bases. Unmatched junction bases numbered 2, after V lost 3 bases and J lost 2 bases. Germline V gene lookup returns CDR1 LGHNT and CDR2 FRNRAP. This CDR3 contains 14 residues. In nucleotides, the CDR3 is TGTGCTAGTGGTTTAGGACAGGACACAGATACGCAGTATTTT. Its translation: CASGLGQDTDTQYF.

This chain joins TRBV15 and TRBJ2-7; 12 nucleotides match TRBD2. The V gene end was trimmed by 4 bases and the J gene end by 2 bases; junction bases not matched to a gene: 6. This CDR3 comprises 16 residues. Germline V gene sequence: CDR1 LNHNV, CDR2 YYDKDF (reference sequence). The CDR3 sequence: CATSTVPSGGAYEQYF. CDR3 nucleotides: TGTGCCACCAGCACGGTCCCTAGCGGGGGGGCCTACGAGCAGTACTTC.

V gene TRBV5-1 combines with J gene TRBJ1-1; 8 nucleotides match TRBD1. V lost 4 bases and J lost 2; bases outside the gene matches: 7. The CDR3 consists of 15 residues. Germline lookup yields CDR1 SGHRS and CDR2 YFSETQ. The CDR3 protein is CASSLRTGRNTEAFF. The CDR3 DNA reads TGCGCCAGCAGCCTGAGGACAGGGAGAAACACTGAAGCTTTCTTT.

V is TRBV7-9 and J is TRBJ1-2; no definite D call. The CDR3 runs to 14 residues. Looked up from germline, CDR1 is SEHNR and CDR2 is FQNEAQ (reference sequence). Trimming pared 3 bases from V and 7 bases from J, leaving 15 bases between. The CDR3 coding sequence is TGTGCCAGCAGCTTGTTGGGCGATCTTCCTGGCTACACCTTC. It codes for CASSLLGDLPGYTF. The full variable domain, with the rest looked up from reference TRBV7-9 and TRBJ1-2, is DTGVSQNPRHKITKRGQNVTFRCDPISEHNRLYWYRQTLGQGPEFLTYFQNEAQLEKSRLLSDRFSAERPKGSFSTLEIQRTEQGDSAMYLCASSLLGDLPGYTFGSGTRLTVV.

In its sample, this clone was seen a few times. V and J are TRBV7-7 and TRBJ2-5; no clear D. The J call is uncertain, as TRBJ2-7 better fits the DNA end. This CDR3 spans 15 amino acids. From germline, CDR1 is SSHAT and CDR2 FNYEAQ (reference sequence). The chain's CDR3 is CASSLQKDSSYEQYF. The CDR3 nucleotides read TGTGCCAGCAGCTTACAAAAGGATAGCTCCTACGAGCAGTACTTC.

A note on this clone: The sample contains more than one DNA sequence encoding this CDR3. V gene TRBV19 combines with J gene TRBJ2-7; possible D gene TRBD1, 5 bases. The CDR3 has 13 residues. Trimming stripped 3 bases from V and 2 bases from J, with 8 bases between. Per germline, CDR1 LNHDA and CDR2 SQIVND (reference sequence). CDR3 bases: TGTGCCAGTAGTATCACAGGTACCTACGAGCAGTACTTC. Protein: CASSITGTYEQYF.

This clone was seen many times. The chain combines TRBV25-1 with TRBJ1-1; 9 bases are shared with TRBD1. Losses at the gene ends were 2 bases for V and 5 bases for J; bases not matched to a gene: 6. This CDR3 contains 15 residues. CDR1 is MGHDK, CDR2 SYGVNS, per germline. The CDR3 region has the DNA TGTGCCAGCAGTGAACGGATGACAGGGGGGACTGAAGCTTTCTTT. Amino acids: CASSERMTGGTEAFF. The full variable domain, completed using reference TRBV25-1 and TRBJ1-1, is EADIYQTPRYLVIGTGKKITLECSQTMGHDKMYWYQQDPGMELHLIHYSYGVNSTEKGDLSSESTVSRIRTEHFPLTLESARPSHTSQYLCASSERMTGGTEAFFGQGTRLTVV.

The chain carries TRBV5-1 and TRBJ2-6; no definite D call. Trimming removed 0 bases from V and 4 bases from J, with 8 bases in between. Germline CDR1 and CDR2: SGHRS and YFSETQ. This CDR3 is 15 amino acids long. CDR3 bases: TGCGCCAGCAGCTTGGCCGGGTCGGGGGCCAACGTCCTGACTTTC. As protein: CASSLAGSGANVLTF.

The chain carries TRBV6-5 and TRBJ1-2; perhaps TRBD1 as D (5 bases). Germline CDR1 and CDR2: MNHEY and SVGAGI. Trimming pared 6 bases from V and 2 bases from J, leaving 10 bases between. The CDR3 is made up of 13 amino acids. This CDR3 reads CASRRDYNYGYTF. Here the CDR3 DNA reads TGTGCCAGCAGACGGGACTACAACTATGGCTACACCTTC.

As DNA, the CDR3 is TGTGCCAGCAGCGGACATCTAACCTCTGGGGCCAACGTCCTGACTTTC. It translates to CASSGHLTSGANVLTF. The gene calls are TRBV11-2 and TRBJ2-6, with D possibly being TRBD1 (5 bases). The V end lost 5 bases, the J end lost 0 bases, and 11 bases lay between the germline ends. This CDR3 is 16 amino acids long. Germline V gene data show CDR1 as SGHAT and CDR2 as FQNNGV.

This clone was observed a few times. The chain has TRBV28 and TRBJ2-7, with a tentative D call TRBD2 (6 bases). Trimming left V 2 bases short and J 4 bases short, with 15 bases between. The CDR3 covers 15 residues. The germline gives CDR1 MDHEN, CDR2 SYDVKM. CDR3 nucleotides: TGTGCCAGCAGTTTAGGCGGGGAGCCTATTTACGAGCAGTACTTC. Amino acid sequence: CASSLGGEPIYEQYF.

This clone was seen a few times. The chain links TRBV5-1 to TRBJ2-7, with 15 positions matching TRBD2. The CDR3 covers 17 residues. The trim removed 3 bases at V and 3 bases at J, leaving 7 bases unmatched. CDR1 SGHRS and CDR2 YFSETQ come from the germline V gene. DNA for the CDR3: TGCGCCAGCAGCTCTCCGGGACTAGCGGGGGGCGTCTACGAGCAGTACTTC. This sequence encodes CASSSPGLAGGVYEQYF. The full variable domain, its missing parts supplied by reference TRBV5-1 and TRBJ2-7, is KAGVTQTPRYLIKTRGQQVTLSCSPISGHRSVSWYQQTPGQGLQFLFEYFSETQRNKGNFPGRFSGRQFSNSRSEMNVSTLELGDSALYLCASSSPGLAGGVYEQYFGPGTRLTVT.

This clone came up many times. This chain connects TRBV5-4 to TRBJ1-1; D possibly corresponds to TRBD1 (6 bases). V was cut by 3 bases and J by 4 bases, with 13 bases left in between. Germline-derived CDR1 and CDR2 are SGHNT and YYREEE (reference sequence). The CDR3 has 14 amino acids. The CDR3 DNA reads as TGTGCCAGCAGCTCCCGTTTACAGGGCACTGAAGCTTTCTTT. This codes for CASSSRLQGTEAFF.

This clone was seen a few times. The chain recombines TRBV5-1 with TRBJ1-2, with 8 bases that match TRBD1. The ends lost 3 bases at V and 8 bases at J; junction bases unmatched: 9. The CDR3 has 14 amino acids. Germline CDR1 reads SGHRS; CDR2 reads YFSETQ. As DNA, the CDR3 is TGCGCCAGCAGCTCTGGACAGGGCCTAGGGGGCTACACCTTC. It specifies CASSSGQGLGGYTF.

This clone came up a few times. The chain couples TRBV27 to TRBJ1-2; D may be TRBD1 (6 bases). Per the germline V gene, CDR1 is MNHEY and CDR2 is SMNVEV (reference sequence). CDR3 size: 14 residues. Trimming removed 5 bases at V and 1 base at J, with 11 bases between. This chain's CDR3 is CASSPGANNYGYTF. The DNA of the CDR3 is TGTGCCAGCAGTCCAGGGGCCAATAACTATGGCTACACCTTC.

The chain uses TRBV25-1 and TRBJ2-2, with TRBD2 as a possible D gene (7 bases). Trimming removed 6 bases at V and 3 bases at J, with 8 bases between. CDR1 and CDR2 (germline): MGHDK, SYGVNS. CDR3 length equals 13 residues. In DNA, the CDR3 is TGTGCCAGCAGCGGGGGGCACACCGGGGAGCTGTTTTTT. This translates into CASSGGHTGELFF.

V gene TRBV2 combines with J gene TRBJ2-3, with 10 bases identical to TRBD2. The CDR3 runs 14 residues. Trimming cost V 8 bases and J 0 bases; bases outside gene matches: 2. CDR1 SNHLY and CDR2 FYNNEI come from the germline V gene. CDR3 protein: CASPGLASTDTQYF. The CDR3 DNA sequence: TGTGCCAGCCCGGGACTAGCGAGCACAGATACGCAGTATTTT.